A selection of T cell receptor beta chains follows, all from one sample in a study of blood T cell repertoires in COVID-19. The repertoire was sequenced with immunoSEQ multiplex PCR; TCRdb's copy has only in-frame clones and lacks some. In the table there are more than 200,000 clones, roughly 80% of which are singletons. The specimen was peripheral blood. Every receptor here comes from a woman aged 80 or over with acute or convalescent COVID-19. CDR3s include the opening cysteine and the closing phenylalanine or tryptophan. Fields, in order: J gene, V gene, D gene, clone size, CDR3 DNA, CDR3 protein. D genes are given only for firm matches. Not all rows give a size; the values are once, few, many and, for expanded clones, a class.

TRBJ2-7 TRBV9 TRBD1 . TGTGCCAGCAGCGTAGAGTGGACAGGGGTGAACGAGCAGTACTTC CASSVEWTGVNEQYF
TRBJ1-5 TRBV29-1 . once TGCAGCGTTGGTCGGGGGGCCGCGGATCAGCCCCAGCATTTT CSVGRGAADQPQHF
TRBJ1-5 TRBV6-6 . . TGTGCCAGCAGTTTTGGGGGCGATCAGCCTCAGCATTTT CASSFGGDQPQHF
TRBJ2-3 TRBV11-2 TRBD2 . TGTGCCAGCAGCCTGCTATCGACTAGCGGGAGCCCAGATACGCAGTATTTT CASSLLSTSGSPDTQYF
TRBJ2-7 TRBV5-1 . . TGCGCCAGCAGGTCGACTAGGAGCTCCTACGAGCAGTACTTC CASRSTRSSYEQYF
TRBJ1-1 TRBV19 . . TGTGCCAGTAACCCACAGGGATCGACTGAAGCTTTCTTT CASNPQGSTEAFF
TRBJ1-1 TRBV6-2/TRBV6-3 TRBD1 many TGTGCCAGCAGTTCGGCAGGGGGCTCGGCTGAAGCTTTCTTT CASSSAGGSAEAFF
TRBJ1-5 TRBV24-1 . . TGTGCCACCAGTGATTCAGGGGTCCCCCAGCATTTT CATSDSGVPQHF
TRBJ1-5 TRBV27 TRBD1 . TGTGCCAGCAGACCACTAGGACAGGGGGCTCTTAATAGCAATCAGCCCCAGCATTTT CASRPLGQGALNSNQPQHF
TRBJ2-7 TRBV19 TRBD1 . TGTGCCAGTTGGACAGGGGGCGAGTACGAGCAGTACTTC CASWTGGEYEQYF
TRBJ2-3 TRBV6-6 TRBD1 . TGTGCCAGCAGGCCGGGACAGGGAATCGGAGATACGCAGTATTTT CASRPGQGIGDTQYF
TRBJ2-3 TRBV6-6 . . TGTGCCAGCAGTTACTTACTAGGTTCCACAGATACGCAGTATTTT CASSYLLGSTDTQYF
TRBJ2-5 TRBV6-5 TRBD2 . TGTGCCAGTTGTCAGAATAGCGGGGCGGAGACCCAGTACTTC CASCQNSGAETQYF
TRBJ1-3 TRBV18 . . TGTGCCAGCTCCCCCCAGACAGACTCTGGAAACACCATATATTTT CASSPQTDSGNTIYF
TRBJ1-2 TRBV25-1 . few TGTGCCAGCAGCGAGCCCGGGAACTATGGCTACACCTTC CASSEPGNYGYTF
TRBJ2-4 TRBV6-5 TRBD1 . TGTGCCAGCAGTCCCCTGACAGGGGACATTCAGTACTTC CASSPLTGDIQYF
TRBJ2-5 TRBV3-1/TRBV3-2 TRBD2 . TGTGCCAGCAGCCCTAAACGAACTAGCGGGTCGGAGGTGACCCAGTACTTC CASSPKRTSGSEVTQYF
TRBJ2-4 TRBV6-5 . . TGTGCCACCACGTTACCGGGGGCCAAAAACATTCAGTACTTC CATTLPGAKNIQYF
TRBJ2-7 TRBV7-2 TRBD2 . TGTGCCAGCAGCTTTAGGACTAGCCCCCGAGACGAGCAGTACTTC CASSFRTSPRDEQYF
TRBJ2-3 TRBV6-5 TRBD2 . TGTGCCAGCAGGCAACTAGCGAGTACAGATACGCAGTATTTT CASRQLASTDTQYF
TRBJ1-1 TRBV19 . . TGTGCCAGTAGTTCCCGGACACGAAGTGCCACTGAAGCTTTCTTT CASSSRTRSATEAFF
TRBJ2-3 TRBV20-1 . . TGCAGTGCTAGTCCCAACACAGATACGCAGTATTTT CSASPNTDTQYF
TRBJ2-7 TRBV25-1 . few TGTGCCAGCAGTGAGTTTAGCGAGCAGTACTTC CASSEFSEQYF
TRBJ1-2 TRBV12-3/TRBV12-4 . . TGTGCCAGCAGTTTCTGGGGCGCTGGCTACACCTTC CASSFWGAGYTF
TRBJ2-5 TRBV21-1 . . TGTGCCAGCAGCAAAACTCAGCGTTTTTTCCTGCAAGAGACCCAGTACTTC CASSKTQRFFLQETQYF